This TCR beta chain comes out of a study of T cell responses to AZD1222 COVID-19 vaccine. The overall study: The study pooled second doses at about 4 or about 12 weeks. Points from the study as a whole: A mostly white British donor set with more females was recruited, and clonal diversity was possibly underestimated. Among AZD1222 vaccinees, only 5 to 7 were seropositive at baseline. Nearly half of spike-specific TCRs reportedly target unmutated variant regions.

This CDR3 comprises 16 residues. Germline assignment: CDR1 MNHEY and CDR2 SVGAGI. V lost 2 bases to trimming and J lost 3 bases, with 13 bases between them. About this clone itself: The antigen remains undetermined.

Produced via immunoSEQ multiplex PCR; TCRdb's table is partial and in-frame only. This table holds over 150,000 clones, 75% to 95% found once. This specimen consisted of peripheral blood, obtained on day 0 of AZD1222 vaccination. This clonotype was sampled from an adult in good health. V gene TRBV6-5 combines with J gene TRBJ2-2, with D perhaps given as TRBD1 or TRBD2 (5 bases each). CDR3 sequence: CASSYESGTYTGELFF. CDR3 bases: TGTGCCAGCAGTTACGAGTCGGGGACCTACACCGGGGAGCTGTTTTTT.